Listed below are T cell receptor beta chains from one sample, sequenced in a study of blood T cell repertoires in COVID-19. TCRdb's copy holds only in-frame clones and misses some; the assay was immunoSEQ multiplex PCR. The sample gives a few hundred thousand clones, around 90% of which show up once; approximately 4% is in the top ten. The material sequenced was PBMCs or T cells enriched from blood (not recorded which). These receptors came from a young woman with acute COVID-19. The CDR3 runs from the conserved cysteine through the conserved F or W. A D gene is named only where the DNA matches it firmly. Size tells how often a clone was seen (once, few, many) or the class of an expanded clone, and some rows leave it out.

V	size	D	J	CDR3	DNA
TRBV28	NA	NA	TRBJ1-1	CASTPQYKFMNTEAFF	TGTGCCAGCACCCCACAGTATAAGTTTATGAACACTGAAGCTTTCTTT
TRBV6-5	NA	TRBD2	TRBJ2-5	CASRPEGAGGETQYF	TGTGCCAGCAGACCCGAGGGAGCGGGAGGGGAGACCCAGTACTTC
TRBV11-3	NA	NA	TRBJ2-7	CASSLDPTSSEQYF	TGTGCCAGCAGCTTAGACCCCACTAGTTCCGAGCAGTACTTC
TRBV28	NA	TRBD2	TRBJ2-5	CASSGLAGGPRQETQYF	TGTGCCAGCAGTGGACTAGCGGGAGGGCCGAGGCAAGAGACCCAGTACTTC
TRBV2	NA	NA	TRBJ2-1	CATNEASNEQFF	TGTGCCACGAACGAGGCCTCCAATGAGCAGTTCTTC
TRBV30	NA	NA	TRBJ2-7	CAWSEATYEQYF	TGTGCCTGGAGTGAAGCAACCTACGAGCAGTACTTC
TRBV19	NA	TRBD1	TRBJ2-5	CASRATGGGVETQYF	TGTGCCAGTAGAGCTACAGGGGGAGGAGTGGAGACCCAGTACTTC
TRBV9	NA	TRBD2	TRBJ2-7	CASSVAAGLDLSEQYF	TGTGCCAGCAGCGTAGCTGCGGGACTAGACCTCTCCGAGCAGTACTTC
TRBV19	NA	TRBD1	TRBJ2-6	CASSTRPGTGTLSGANVLTF	TGTGCCAGTAGTACGAGGCCCGGGACAGGGACCCTCTCTGGGGCCAACGTCCTGACTTTC
TRBV27	NA	TRBD1	TRBJ1-3	CASSPGTGSTGNTIYF	TGTGCCAGCAGTCCTGGGACAGGAAGCACTGGAAACACCATATATTTT
TRBV10-3	NA	NA	TRBJ1-2	CAISPNEGIYGYTF	TGTGCCATCAGTCCCAACGAGGGAATCTATGGCTACACCTTC
TRBV3-1/TRBV3-2	NA	NA	TRBJ1-3	CASSRAPQGGNTIYF	TGTGCCAGCAGCCGCGCCCCACAGGGTGGAAACACCATATATTTT
TRBV3-1/TRBV3-2	NA	NA	TRBJ1-1	CASSQGGEAFF	TGTGCCAGCAGCCAAGGAGGTGAAGCTTTCTTT
TRBV5-4	few	NA	TRBJ1-1	CASSFGQLNTEAFF	TGTGCCAGCAGCTTTGGACAGTTGAACACTGAAGCTTTCTTT
TRBV29-1	NA	NA	TRBJ1-1	CSVTGPMNTEAFF	TGCAGCGTGACAGGACCCATGAACACTGAAGCTTTCTTT
TRBV5-1	NA	TRBD1	TRBJ1-3	CASGTGGSNTIYF	TGCGCCAGCGGCACAGGGGGATCAAACACCATATATTTT
TRBV28	NA	NA	TRBJ2-1	CASSSPGGHYNEQFF	TGTGCCAGCAGTTCCCCGGGGGGACACTACAATGAGCAGTTCTTC
TRBV6-4	NA	NA	TRBJ2-2	CASSDSAGPGELFF	TGTGCCAGCAGTGACTCGGCAGGTCCCGGGGAGCTGTTTTTT
TRBV6-5	NA	TRBD1	TRBJ1-4	CASSYRTGKNEKLFF	TGTGCCAGCAGTTATCGGACAGGAAAAAATGAAAAACTGTTTTTT
TRBV3-1/TRBV3-2	NA	NA	TRBJ1-2	CASSQVWSGANYGYTF	TGTGCCAGCAGCCAAGTGTGGTCAGGGGCTAACTATGGCTACACCTTC
TRBV9	NA	NA	TRBJ2-5	CASSVEQQETQYF	TGTGCCAGCAGCGTAGAACAGCAAGAGACCCAGTACTTC
TRBV30	NA	NA	TRBJ2-1	CAWSLGGYNEQFF	TGTGCCTGGAGCCTGGGGGGCTACAATGAGCAGTTCTTC
TRBV19	NA	TRBD1	TRBJ1-5	CASGDRSNQPQHF	TGTGCCAGCGGGGACAGAAGCAATCAGCCCCAGCATTTT
TRBV19	once	TRBD1	TRBJ2-3	CASSIPIRDRGPQDTQYF	TGTGCCAGTAGTATCCCGATCCGCGACAGGGGGCCCCAAGATACGCAGTATTTT
TRBV4-2	once	NA	TRBJ2-3	CASSRQTGGATDTQYF	TGTGCCAGCAGCCGTCAGACAGGAGGAGCCACAGATACGCAGTATTTT
TRBV3-1/TRBV3-2	NA	TRBD1	TRBJ1-2	CASGPVRDSNYGYTF	TGTGCCAGCGGCCCAGTGAGGGACAGCAACTATGGCTACACCTTC
TRBV4-2	NA	TRBD2	TRBJ2-7	CASTAIAGGHEQYF	TGTGCCAGCACCGCCATAGCGGGAGGCCACGAGCAGTACTTC
TRBV15	NA	TRBD1	TRBJ1-5	CATSRDRGDQPQHF	TGTGCCACCAGCAGGGACAGGGGGGATCAGCCCCAGCATTTT
TRBV5-1	once	TRBD1	TRBJ2-3	CASRIDRVINTQYF	TGCGCCAGCCGTATCGACAGGGTCATAAATACGCAGTATTTT
TRBV7-6	NA	TRBD1	TRBJ1-2	CASSLEAYRGEGGYTF	TGTGCCAGCAGCTTAGAGGCGTACAGGGGGGAAGGGGGCTACACCTTC
TRBV6-5	NA	TRBD1	TRBJ1-1	CASSFTGGGTEAFF	TGTGCCAGCAGTTTCACAGGGGGAGGCACTGAAGCTTTCTTT
TRBV24-1	few	NA	TRBJ1-1	CATSAAWETEAFF	TGTGCCACCAGTGCCGCGTGGGAGACTGAAGCTTTCTTT
TRBV18	NA	NA	TRBJ1-2	CASSPIPEGGPGGYTF	TGTGCCAGCTCCCCAATTCCAGAGGGGGGGCCCGGCGGCTACACCTTC